These 24 T cell receptor beta chains came from one sample sequenced in a study of shared clonotypes between healthy human individuals. Only in-frame clones appear in the TCRdb table, and some are missing; sequencing was by immunoSEQ multiplex PCR. This table has roughly 1,800,000 clones, about 95% appearing once. Naive CD8 cells lacked CD45RO, underwent positive selection for CCR7 and left out terminally differentiated effector memory CD45RA+ cells. Sequenced sample: naive CD8+ T cells sorted from blood. These receptors were taken from a man between 18 and 29 years old in good health.

With respect to this clone: Other DNA sequences from this sample encode an identical CDR3 as well. V gene TRBV27 combines with J gene TRBJ1-1, with 7 bases that match TRBD1. CDR1 and CDR2 from the germline V gene are MNHEY and SMNVEV (reference sequence). The CDR3 sequence is 15 residues long. After removal of 2 bases from V and 2 bases from J, the junction contained 5 bases not matched to a gene. The CDR3 is CASSLTGTANTEAFF. Here the CDR3 DNA reads TGTGCCAGCAGTTTAACCGGGACAGCTAACACTGAAGCTTTCTTT.

The chain is built from TRBV4-1 and TRBJ2-7; weak D call: TRBD1 (5 bases). The germline V gene encodes CDR1 MGHRA and CDR2 YSYEKL. The CDR3 contains 16 residues. With 3 bases removed from V and 4 bases from J, the gap between germline ends came to 19 bases. The CDR3 coding sequence is TGCGCCAGCAGCCACAGCTCGACAGACGCAACTTACGAGCAGTACTTC. Its translation is CASSHSSTDATYEQYF.

V gene TRBV7-3 combines with J gene TRBJ2-1, with D possibly matching TRBD2 (5 bases). This CDR3 region has 15 residues. Germline CDR1 is SGHTA and CDR2 is FQGTGA. The ends were cut back, 8 bases at V and 0 bases at J, with 14 bases in the middle. The CDR3 region has the DNA TGTGCCAGCCCAATCGGGATCGCCTCCTACAATGAGCAGTTCTTC. This sequence encodes CASPIGIASYNEQFF. The full variable domain, its missing parts supplied by reference TRBV7-3 and TRBJ2-1, is GAGVSQTPSNKVTEKGKYVELRCDPISGHTALYWYRQSLGQGPEFLIYFQGTGAADDSGLPNDRFFAVRPEGSVSTLKIQRTERGDSAVYLCASPIGIASYNEQFFGPGTRLTVL.

As concerns this clone: This CDR3 is also generated by other DNA sequences in the sample. The chain combines TRBV7-9 with TRBJ1-5; D not resolved. Between the trimmed V and J ends, which lost 3 bases and 5 bases, there was a span of 5 bases. Germline values: CDR1 SEHNR, CDR2 FQNEAQ (reference sequence). This CDR3 comprises 12 residues. The CDR3 loop is CASSLMDQPQHF. CDR3 in DNA: TGTGCCAGCAGCTTGATGGATCAGCCCCAGCATTTT.

This clone came up once. The V call is TRBV5-8, the J call TRBJ2-5, with D tentatively TRBD1 or TRBD2 (6 bases each). V dropped 4 bases and J dropped 9 bases, with 13 bases sitting between them. The length of the CDR3 is 12 residues. The germline V gene has CDR1 SGHTS and CDR2 YDEGEE. The CDR3 DNA is TGTGCCAGCAGCAGGGGGGCCGTGTCCCAGTACTTC. This sequence encodes CASSRGAVSQYF.

This chain connects TRBV19 to TRBJ2-2, with 12 bases fitting TRBD1. Unmatched junction bases numbered 9, after V lost 7 bases and J lost 3 bases. Germline CDR1 reads LNHDA; CDR2 reads SQIVND (reference sequence). This CDR3 contains 17 residues. CDR3 nucleotide sequence: TGTGCCAGTAAAGGGACAGGGGGCGGTCTAGACACCGGGGAGCTGTTTTTT. Residues: CASKGTGGGLDTGELFF.

Concerning this clone: Different DNA sequences within this sample yield the same CDR3. The V and J genes are TRBV6-5 and TRBJ2-7, with D uncertain. The CDR3 has 14 amino acids. V lost 0 bases and J 1 base, leaving 7 bases between the germline ends. CDR1 MNHEY and CDR2 SVGAGI come from the germline V gene. The CDR3 sequence: CASSYSDGSYEQYF. The CDR3 coding sequence is TGTGCCAGCAGTTACTCCGACGGGTCCTACGAGCAGTACTTC.

The chain carries TRBV6-5 and TRBJ1-5; 7 nucleotides agree with TRBD1. Germline V gene data show CDR1 as MNHEY and CDR2 as SVGAGI. This CDR3 comprises 15 residues. V shed 6 bases, J shed 1 base, and the junction held 6 bases outside the gene matches. The CDR3 DNA reads TGTGCCAGCAGGACAGGGTTATCGAGCAATCAGCCCCAGCATTTT. This translates into CASRTGLSSNQPQHF.

The V and J genes are TRBV30 and TRBJ2-1, with unresolved D. V lost 3 bases and J 6 bases, leaving 9 bases between the germline ends. The CDR3 sequence is 12 residues long. CDR1 is GTSNPN and CDR2 is SVGIG in the germline V gene (reference sequence). CDR3 in amino acids: CAWSALFNEQFF. The CDR3 nucleotides read TGTGCCTGGAGCGCTCTATTCAATGAGCAGTTCTTC.

The chain has TRBV4-3 and TRBJ2-1; 9 positions match TRBD2. The CDR3 is 16 amino acids. Germline-derived CDR1 and CDR2 are LGHNA and YSLEER. V shed 0 bases, J shed 9 bases, and the junction held 9 bases outside the gene matches. CDR3 nucleotide sequence: TGCGCCAGCAGCCAAGATAGAGGGCTAGCGGGACCTGAGCAGTTCTTC. It is translated as CASSQDRGLAGPEQFF.

The chain recombines TRBV18 with TRBJ1-1; 7 positions match TRBD1. This CDR3 is built from 16 residues. Germline CDR1 is KGHSH and CDR2 is LQKENI. V trimming: 3 bases; J trimming: 5 bases; junction bases outside the gene matches: 12. CDR3 amino acids: CASSPLDRPQVTEAFF. Here the CDR3 DNA reads TGTGCCAGCTCACCTTTGGACAGGCCTCAGGTGACTGAAGCTTTCTTT. The full variable domain, its missing parts supplied by reference TRBV18 and TRBJ1-1, is NAGVMQNPRHLVRRRGQEARLRCSPMKGHSHVYWYRQLPEEGLKFMVYLQKENIIDESGMPKERFSAEFPKEGPSILRIQQVVRGDSAAYFCASSPLDRPQVTEAFFGQGTRLTVV.

This clone was recorded once. V usage is TRBV18 and J usage is TRBJ2-6, with D tentatively TRBD2 (5 bases). Per the germline V gene, CDR1 is KGHSH and CDR2 is LQKENI. V shed 0 bases and J shed 6 bases, with 12 bases lying between them. This CDR3 spans 16 amino acids. The CDR3 is CASSPPRAVEANVLTF. In DNA form, the CDR3 reads TGTGCCAGCTCACCACCGAGGGCCGTAGAGGCCAACGTCCTGACTTTC.

The CDR3 loop reads CASSGGAYNSPLHF. Here the CDR3 DNA reads TGTGCCAGTAGCGGGGGCGCCTATAATTCACCCCTCCACTTT. The chain recombines TRBV2 with TRBJ1-6; TRBD1 might be the D (6 bases). Germline loops: CDR1 SNHLY, CDR2 FYNNEI. The ends were cut back, 9 bases at V and 2 bases at J, with 11 bases in the middle. The CDR3 is 14 residues long. Drawing the rest from reference TRBV2 and TRBJ1-6, the complete variable domain is EPEVTQTPSHQVTQMGQEVILRCVPISNHLYFYWYRQILGQKVEFLVSFYNNEISEKSEIFDDQFSVERPDGSNFTLKIRSTKLEDSAMYFCASSGGAYNSPLHFGNGTRLTVT.

This clone showed up just once. The gene calls are TRBV27 and TRBJ1-2; 8 bases match TRBD1. This CDR3 comprises 16 residues. The J segment lost 2 bases and the V segment lost 5 bases, leaving 10 bases of the junction unmatched. Germline V gives CDR1 MNHEY, CDR2 SMNVEV (reference sequence). CDR3 nucleotides: TGTGCCAGCAGTCATATGCCGGGACAGGCAAACTATGGCTACACCTTC. Translation gives CASSHMPGQANYGYTF.

A note on this clone: Different DNA sequences within this sample yield the same CDR3. CDR3: CASSPSGNEQFF. The CDR3, as DNA: TGTGCCAGCAGCCCCTCCGGCAATGAGCAGTTCTTC. The chain carries TRBV9 and TRBJ2-1, with D unclear. V was cut by 4 bases and J by 6 bases, with 8 bases left in between. The CDR3 length is 12 residues. Per germline, CDR1 SGDLS and CDR2 YYNGEE.

CDR3 sequence (DNA): TGTGCCAGCACCCCGGGAGCGCAGGGATATAACTATGGCTACACCTTC. The encoded protein is CASTPGAQGYNYGYTF. V usage is TRBV9 and J usage is TRBJ1-2, with D perhaps matching TRBD1 (5 bases). CDR3 length equals 16 residues. Germline V gene sequence: CDR1 SGDLS, CDR2 YYNGEE. V was pared by 6 bases and J by 1 base, with 19 bases between.

This clone was observed once. This chain uses TRBV10-2 with TRBJ1-6; 10 nucleotides line up with TRBD1. V shed 6 bases, J shed 10 bases, and the junction held 6 bases outside the gene matches. Germline V lookup: CDR1 WSHSY, CDR2 SAAADI. The CDR3 runs to 14 residues. The CDR3 spells CASRGQGLMSPLHF. CDR3 sequence (DNA): TGCGCCAGCAGGGGACAGGGGTTAATGTCACCCCTCCACTTT.

Written as DNA, the CDR3 is TGTGCCAGCAGCTACGGTGAGCAGTTCTTC. This encodes CASSYGEQFF. The chain carries TRBV11-2 and TRBJ2-1; D gene ambiguous. Trimming took off 4 bases at V and 9 bases at J, with 4 bases between the two ends. The CDR3 is 10 amino acids. Germline CDR1 SGHAT, CDR2 FQNNGV. Full variable domain (missing parts from reference TRBV11-2 and TRBJ2-1): EAGVAQSPRYKIIEKRQSVAFWCNPISGHATLYWYQQILGQGPKLLIQFQNNGVVDDSQLPKDRFSAERLKGVDSTLKIQPAKLEDSAVYLCASSYGEQFFGPGTRLTVL.

This sequence joins TRBV19 and TRBJ1-2; D not resolved. The CDR3 spans 15 residues. The germline V and J ends were trimmed by 3 bases and 0 bases, with 11 bases remaining between them. The germline V gene encodes CDR1 LNHDA and CDR2 SQIVND (reference sequence). The CDR3 nucleotides read TGTGCCAGTAGTATGGAAAACGGAGCTAACTATGGCTACACCTTC. It translates to CASSMENGANYGYTF.

This chain connects TRBV10-1 to TRBJ1-6, with 7 bases lining up with TRBD1. Germline lookup yields CDR1 WNHNN and CDR2 SYGVQD (reference sequence). The CDR3 runs to 18 residues. Trimming removed 2 bases from V and 0 bases from J; junction bases left unmatched: 7. This CDR3 is CASSENRGRCSYNSPLHF. CDR3 sequence (DNA): TGCGCCAGCAGTGAGAACAGGGGACGATGCTCCTATAATTCACCCCTCCACTTT.

This clone came up a few times. Other DNA sequences in this sample translate to the same CDR3. J is TRBJ2-7 and V is TRBV11-2; TRBD1 might be the D (6 bases). The CDR3 has 13 amino acids. Germline values: CDR1 SGHAT, CDR2 FQNNGV. Trimming removed 2 bases from V and 3 bases from J, with 8 bases in between. CDR3 coding DNA: TGTGCCAGCAGCTTATCGACAGGCTACGAGCAGTACTTC. Encoded protein: CASSLSTGYEQYF.

Here the CDR3 reads CASSGGVSSIEAFF. DNA of the CDR3: TGTGCCAGCTCGGGAGGGGTCTCAAGTATCGAAGCTTTCTTT. J is TRBJ1-1 and V is TRBV5-6; weak D call: TRBD1 (5 bases). V gave up 7 bases and J gave up 8 bases, with 21 bases separating them. This CDR3 is 14 amino acids long. The germline CDR1 and CDR2 sequences are SGHDT and YYEEEE.

The gene calls are TRBV19 and TRBJ2-1; no clear D. Germline V gene sequence: CDR1 LNHDA, CDR2 SQIVND (reference sequence). The CDR3 extends over 14 amino acids. The ends were cut back, 0 bases at V and 6 bases at J, with 9 bases in the middle. CDR3 DNA sequence: TGTGCCAGTAGTATAGATGACGAAACCAATGAGCAGTTCTTC. It encodes CASSIDDETNEQFF.

The rearrangement joins TRBV4-3 to TRBJ2-2; TRBD2 agrees at 7 bases. The length of the CDR3 is 19 residues. CDR1 and CDR2 (germline): LGHNA, YSLEER. V lost 0 bases, J lost 2 bases, and 12 bases stayed unmatched. DNA of the CDR3: TGCGCCAGCAGCCAAGATTTGGGAGGGGAGTGGGGTAACACCGGGGAGCTGTTTTTT. Translated, it gives CASSQDLGGEWGNTGELFF.